The T cell receptor (beta chain) under discussion was sequenced for a study of T-cell memory formation after mild COVID-19 (dated by TCRdb to the early 2020s). Some background on the complete study: TCR sequence clusters from the two donors were largely donor specific. The cohort comprised two young, previously healthy adult volunteers, one female and one male. In two donors, T-cell clones that expanded and contracted after mild COVID-19 were followed by sequencing TCRalpha and TCRbeta repertoires longitudinally. The paper's findings and limits, for the study overall: Some responding clones were detected in pre-infection memory, which suggested that pre-existing cross-reactive memory T cells had joined the SARS-CoV-2 response. Clones contracting from day 15 to 85 had balanced CD4/CD8 phenotypes, while a second wave expanding from day 15 to 37 was biased towards CD4+. Contracting CD4+ clones turned up mainly in the CM and EM memory subsets, whereas EMRA was where CD8+ clones were enriched. SARS-CoV-2 specificity was not confirmed for the second-wave clones peaking on day 37. The study included only a couple of mild cases, and larger cohorts that include severe cases with pre-infection samples were judged to be necessary.

Ficoll-Paque density gradient centrifugation was used to isolate PBMCs. The instrument given in TCRdb is Illumina NovaSeq 6000. TCRalpha and TCRbeta cDNA libraries were constructed by 5'RACE with constant-segment primers, with sample barcodes and unique molecular identifiers being introduced. RNA was extracted from every sample with Trizol reagent. Libraries were amplified in two PCR steps, with a second sample barcode and Illumina TruSeq adapters added in the second step. Sequencing of libraries was performed on an Illumina NovaSeq with 2 x 150 bp paired-end reads. In the paper's pipeline: With migec v1.2.7, reads were demultiplexed and then collapsed into UMI-guided consensus sequences. With mixcr v2.1.11, UMI consensuses were aligned to TRA and TRB V and J templates and assembled into clonotypes. Clonotypes were classified as expanded or contracted when called significant by both edgeR and NoisET, with noise models trained on biological replicates. For edgeR calls, the thresholds were a false discovery rate-adjusted p below 0.01 and a log2 fold-change of 1. As an exploratory analysis of dynamics, max-normalized trajectories of the 1000 most abundant clonotypes were examined with PCA combined with hierarchical clustering. Separately sequenced CD4+ and CD8+ repertoires were used to assign the CD4 or CD8 phenotype of responding clones. TCRdb reran the public reads through fastp at Q25 and MiXCR, keeping productive beta chains. Every distinct CDR3 protein forms one entry, paired with its most common genes and DNA. These V and J calls originate from TCRdb's pipeline instead of the authors' own analysis. The sample table holds tens of thousands of distinct CDR3 sequences, of which 6% to 6.5% were seen once. The ten largest clones add up to 0.8% to 1% of the sample.

The CDR1 and CDR2 encoded by the germline V gene are SNHLY and FYNNEI. The CDR3 runs 16 amino acids, cysteine and phenylalanine included. Only the CDR3 DNA is retained, 48 bases long and in frame from the first base. V is pared back by 3 bases and J by 0 bases, with 12 bases lying between the germline termini. On this clonotype itself: It has no known antigen specificity. No clone much larger than this one lies a single base away; base qualities are absent.

The receptor chain draws on TRBV2 and TRBJ1-3; too little of a D gene remains to name it. The sequence came from an adult who had mild COVID-19 (a few samples of this study predate the infection). The sample titles of this study are shuffled in the database, so cell type and time point are left out. Sample: PBMCs or a T cell subset sorted from them (not recorded which). The DNA is as follows: TGTGCCAGCAGTGAGAGAAGACCGGCCTCTGGAAACACCATATATTTT. It is translated as CASSERRPASGNTIYF.